This T cell receptor beta chain was sequenced in a study of blood T cells in healthy people across ages. This CDR3 region has 17 residues. Study-level results: As age increased, TCR beta diversity per million T cells fell in a roughly linear fashion.

This clonotype was observed a single time. Antigen specificity is unknown. The junction does not match germline at one end; this may be a read error. A sample-barcoded 5' primer and a J-beta primer mix were used in a second PCR of roughly 6 to 12 cycles. TCRdb recomputed calls from the 5' RACE reads with MiXCR, one row per CDR3 protein. The table shows roughly 560,000 distinct CDR3 sequences, with about 24% occurring only once. These records were also assigned to another study, of T cells of mothers and their children. Per that study: Donation came from a few healthy Caucasian mothers together with their six children. No persistent microchimeric T cell clones were detected.

The chain is built from TRBV12-3 or TRBV12-4 and TRBJ2-5; 13 nucleotides agree with TRBD2. The specimen was blood. The source of this sequence is a boy aged 5 to 17 in good health. CDR3: CASSPRLAGGSQEAQYF. The CDR3 DNA follows: TGTGCCAGCAGTCCCAGACTAGCGGGAGGCTCACAAGAGGCCCAGTACTTC.